This TCR beta chain was sequenced during a study of T cells in Graves' hyperthyroidism and ophthalmopathy. Per germline, CDR1 SQVTM and CDR2 ANQGSEA. With 6 bases removed from V and 3 bases from J, the gap between germline ends came to 27 bases. The length of the CDR3 is 18 residues. There were TCR beta CDR3 regions amplified from RNA transcripts. First-round RT-PCR targeting the TCR CDR3 was performed with the HTBI primer set. TCRdb passed the multiplex PCR reads through MiXCR, listing each CDR3 protein once. Found here are a few hundred thousand distinct CDR3 sequences, roughly 14% of them singletons; the top ten hold 28%. This clonotype was seen repeatedly, ten times or more.

The material sequenced was blood. The genes are TRBV29-1 and TRBJ2-1, with D possibly TRBD1 on 8 matching bases. This receptor was taken from a woman under 30 with Graves' hyperthyroidism that later progressed to Graves' ophthalmopathy. This CDR3 is CSVEAGGNTGGRYNEQFF. CDR3 in DNA: TGCAGCGTAGAGGCAGGGGGCAATACGGGAGGACGCTACAATGAGCAGTTCTTC.